This TCR beta chain came from a study of blood T cells in healthy people across ages. This clonotype was observed a few times. Antigen specificity is unknown. The germline gene is not matched at one end of the junction; a read error may be the cause. Through a sample-barcoded 5' primer and a J-beta primer mix, a second PCR was run for about 6 to 11 cycles. TCRdb recomputed calls from the 5' RACE reads with MiXCR, one row per CDR3 protein. The table lists 870,000 or so distinct CDR3 sequences, less than 35% of them singletons. Study-level findings and limits: In older individuals, TCR beta diversity per million T cells was lower, falling roughly linearly with age.

Germline CDR1 reads GTSNPN; CDR2 reads SVGIG (reference sequence). The CDR3 is 16 amino acids. The chain combines TRBV30 with TRBJ2-6, with D perhaps TRBD1 (5 bases). The sequencing sample was made of blood. This TCR was sampled from a woman older than 75 in good health. The CDR3 nucleotides read TGTGCCTGGGCCATCGACAGTTACTCTGGGGCCAACGTCCGGACTTTC. This sequence encodes CAWAIDSYSGANVRTF.